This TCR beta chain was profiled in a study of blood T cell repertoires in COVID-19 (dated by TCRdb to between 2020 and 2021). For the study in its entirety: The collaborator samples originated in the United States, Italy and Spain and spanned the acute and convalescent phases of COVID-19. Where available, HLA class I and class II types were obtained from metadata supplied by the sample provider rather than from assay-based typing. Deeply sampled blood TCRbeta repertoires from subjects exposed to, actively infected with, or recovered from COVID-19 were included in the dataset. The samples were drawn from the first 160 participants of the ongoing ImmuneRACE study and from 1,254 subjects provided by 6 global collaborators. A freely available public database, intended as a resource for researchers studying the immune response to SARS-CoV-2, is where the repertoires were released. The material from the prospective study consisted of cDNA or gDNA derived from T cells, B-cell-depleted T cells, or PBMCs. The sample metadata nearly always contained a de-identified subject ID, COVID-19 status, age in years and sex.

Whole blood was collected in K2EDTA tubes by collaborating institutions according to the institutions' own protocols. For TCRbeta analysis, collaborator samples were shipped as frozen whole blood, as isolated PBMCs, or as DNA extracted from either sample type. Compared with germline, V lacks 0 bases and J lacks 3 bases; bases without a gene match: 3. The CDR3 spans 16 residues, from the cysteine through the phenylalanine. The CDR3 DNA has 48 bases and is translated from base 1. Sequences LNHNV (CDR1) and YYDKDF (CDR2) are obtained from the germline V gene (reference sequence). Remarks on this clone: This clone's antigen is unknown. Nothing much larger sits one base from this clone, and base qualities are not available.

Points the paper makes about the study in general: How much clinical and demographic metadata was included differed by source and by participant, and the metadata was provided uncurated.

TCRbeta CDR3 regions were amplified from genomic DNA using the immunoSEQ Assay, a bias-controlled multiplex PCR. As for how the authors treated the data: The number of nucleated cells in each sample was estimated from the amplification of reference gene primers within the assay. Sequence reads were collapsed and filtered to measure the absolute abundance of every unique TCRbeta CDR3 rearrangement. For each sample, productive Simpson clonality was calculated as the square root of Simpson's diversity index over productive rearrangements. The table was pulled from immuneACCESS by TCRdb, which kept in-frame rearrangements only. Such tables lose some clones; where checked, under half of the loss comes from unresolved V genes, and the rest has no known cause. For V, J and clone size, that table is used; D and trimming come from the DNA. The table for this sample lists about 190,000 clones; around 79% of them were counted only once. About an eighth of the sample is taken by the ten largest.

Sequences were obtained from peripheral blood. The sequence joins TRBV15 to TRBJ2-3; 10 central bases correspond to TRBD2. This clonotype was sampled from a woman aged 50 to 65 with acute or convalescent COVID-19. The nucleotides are TGTGCCACCAGCAGAGAGAGAGCGGGAGGGACAGATACGCAGTATTTT. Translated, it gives CATSRERAGGTDTQYF.